The rows below give T cell receptor beta chains drawn from one sample of a study of spatial heterogeneity in lung cancer. Each CDR3 protein is one row after TCRdb ran MiXCR on the 5' RACE reads. The data contain more than 80,000 distinct CDR3 sequences, around 12% of them seen just once; the ten biggest clones take up 35% to 45%. Sequences were derived from PBMCs, sampled at surgery. The receptors originated from a male donor with early-stage non-small cell lung cancer. CDR3s include the opening cysteine and the closing phenylalanine or tryptophan. Fields, in order: V gene, CDR3 length, clone size, D gene, J gene, CDR3 protein, CDR3 DNA. The D gene is left open where the match is weak. Expanded clones get a size class; other rows say once, few or many, or leave the size out.

V gene: TRBV20-1; CDR3 length: 15; clone size: NA; D gene: TRBD1; J gene: TRBJ2-2; CDR3 protein: CSARRGTGRTGELFF; CDR3 DNA: TGCAGTGCTAGGAGGGGGACAGGGAGAACCGGGGAGCTGTTTTTT
V gene: TRBV7-2; CDR3 length: 12; clone size: few; D gene: NA; J gene: TRBJ2-1; CDR3 protein: CASSLDLGEQFF; CDR3 DNA: TGTGCCAGCAGCTTAGATTTAGGTGAGCAGTTCTTC
V gene: TRBV28; CDR3 length: 15; clone size: many; D gene: NA; J gene: TRBJ1-6; CDR3 protein: CASSLGRTNNSPLHF; CDR3 DNA: TGTGCCAGCAGTTTAGGCAGGACAAATAATTCACCCCTCCACTTT
V gene: TRBV27; CDR3 length: 14; clone size: few; D gene: NA; J gene: TRBJ1-6; CDR3 protein: CASSGDYRNSPLHF; CDR3 DNA: TGTGCCAGCAGTGGGGATTACCGTAATTCACCCCTCCACTTT
V gene: TRBV4-3; CDR3 length: 12; clone size: few; D gene: TRBD1; J gene: TRBJ1-1; CDR3 protein: CASSQHRGEAFF; CDR3 DNA: TGCGCCAGCAGCCAACACAGGGGCGAAGCTTTCTTT
V gene: TRBV18; CDR3 length: 13; clone size: NA; D gene: NA; J gene: TRBJ2-5; CDR3 protein: CASSLGASETQYF; CDR3 DNA: TGTGCCAGCTCTCTCGGGGCGTCGGAGACCCAGTACTTC
V gene: TRBV9; CDR3 length: 14; clone size: NA; D gene: NA; J gene: TRBJ1-5; CDR3 protein: CASSVGRTNQPQHF; CDR3 DNA: TGTGCCAGCAGCGTAGGACGGACGAATCAGCCCCAGCATTTT
V gene: TRBV12-3/TRBV12-4; CDR3 length: 14; clone size: few; D gene: TRBD1; J gene: TRBJ1-1; CDR3 protein: CASSLTGKGTEAFF; CDR3 DNA: TGTGCCAGCAGTTTGACAGGGAAGGGCACTGAAGCTTTCTTT
V gene: TRBV29-1; CDR3 length: 13; clone size: many; D gene: TRBD1; J gene: TRBJ2-7; CDR3 protein: CSVADRGLYEQYF; CDR3 DNA: TGCAGCGTCGCGGACAGGGGGCTCTACGAGCAGTACTTC
V gene: TRBV9; CDR3 length: 14; clone size: NA; D gene: NA; J gene: TRBJ2-3; CDR3 protein: CASNVGDSTDTQYF; CDR3 DNA: TGTGCCAGCAACGTAGGTGACAGCACAGATACGCAGTATTTT
V gene: TRBV7-2; CDR3 length: 15; clone size: few; D gene: NA; J gene: TRBJ1-5; CDR3 protein: CASSLVSGSNQPQHF; CDR3 DNA: TGTGCCAGCAGCTTAGTTAGCGGGTCTAATCAGCCCCAGCATTTT
V gene: TRBV19; CDR3 length: 14; clone size: NA; D gene: TRBD1; J gene: TRBJ2-1; CDR3 protein: CASSATGSLNEQFF; CDR3 DNA: TGTGCCAGTAGTGCGACAGGGTCCCTCAATGAGCAGTTCTTC
V gene: TRBV9; CDR3 length: 16; clone size: NA; D gene: TRBD2; J gene: TRBJ2-1; CDR3 protein: CASSVGAGASYNEQFF; CDR3 DNA: TGTGCCAGCAGCGTAGGGGCGGGAGCTTCCTACAATGAGCAGTTCTTC
V gene: TRBV11-1; CDR3 length: 15; clone size: many; D gene: TRBD1; J gene: TRBJ2-4; CDR3 protein: CASRPETGAENIQYF; CDR3 DNA: TGTGCCAGCAGACCGGAGACAGGGGCCGAAAACATTCAGTACTTC
V gene: TRBV20-1; CDR3 length: 15; clone size: many; D gene: TRBD2; J gene: TRBJ2-7; CDR3 protein: CSARLAGGSRDEQYF; CDR3 DNA: TGCAGTGCAAGACTAGCGGGAGGTAGTAGGGACGAGCAGTACTTC
V gene: TRBV10-3; CDR3 length: 14; clone size: few; D gene: NA; J gene: TRBJ2-3; CDR3 protein: CAISEIGSTDTQYF; CDR3 DNA: TGTGCCATCAGTGAAATAGGAAGCACAGATACGCAGTATTTT
V gene: TRBV24-1; CDR3 length: 15; clone size: NA; D gene: TRBD1; J gene: TRBJ2-5; CDR3 protein: CATSDLGTAEETQYF; CDR3 DNA: TGTGCCACCAGTGATTTGGGGACAGCCGAAGAGACCCAGTACTTC
V gene: TRBV28; CDR3 length: 12; clone size: NA; D gene: TRBD1; J gene: TRBJ1-1; CDR3 protein: CASQGAKTEAFF; CDR3 DNA: TGTGCCAGCCAGGGGGCGAAGACTGAAGCTTTCTTT
V gene: TRBV6-1; CDR3 length: 15; clone size: few; D gene: TRBD2; J gene: TRBJ2-3; CDR3 protein: CASSALAGGTDTQYF; CDR3 DNA: TGTGCCAGCAGTGCACTAGCGGGGGGCACAGATACGCAGTATTTT
V gene: TRBV10-3; CDR3 length: 15; clone size: NA; D gene: TRBD2; J gene: TRBJ2-1; CDR3 protein: CAISGTSGGFGEQFF; CDR3 DNA: TGTGCCATCAGTGGCACTAGCGGGGGTTTTGGGGAGCAGTTCTTC
V gene: TRBV28; CDR3 length: 14; clone size: NA; D gene: NA; J gene: TRBJ2-1; CDR3 protein: CASSWGHLGNEQFF; CDR3 DNA: TGTGCCAGCAGTTGGGGACACCTTGGCAATGAGCAGTTCTTC
V gene: TRBV3-1; CDR3 length: 13; clone size: NA; D gene: TRBD2; J gene: TRBJ2-1; CDR3 protein: CASSQTGGEVQFF; CDR3 DNA: TGTGCCAGCAGCCAAACGGGAGGGGAAGTGCAGTTCTTC
V gene: TRBV11-2; CDR3 length: 16; clone size: NA; D gene: NA; J gene: TRBJ2-6; CDR3 protein: CASSWGPNSGANVLTF; CDR3 DNA: TGTGCCAGCAGCTGGGGACCGAACTCTGGGGCCAACGTCCTGACTTTC
V gene: TRBV6-6; CDR3 length: 16; clone size: many; D gene: TRBD2; J gene: TRBJ2-7; CDR3 protein: CASTTQGLAGTYEQYF; CDR3 DNA: TGTGCCAGCACTACACAGGGACTAGCGGGAACCTACGAGCAGTACTTC
V gene: TRBV2; CDR3 length: 14; clone size: NA; D gene: TRBD2; J gene: TRBJ2-7; CDR3 protein: CASSEIAGVDEQYF; CDR3 DNA: TGTGCCAGCAGTGAGATAGCGGGAGTGGACGAGCAGTACTTC
V gene: TRBV29-1; CDR3 length: 13; clone size: NA; D gene: TRBD2; J gene: TRBJ2-1; CDR3 protein: CSFKREGRNEQFF; CDR3 DNA: TGCAGCTTCAAGCGGGAGGGCCGTAATGAGCAGTTCTTC
V gene: TRBV5-6; CDR3 length: 16; clone size: NA; D gene: TRBD2; J gene: TRBJ2-2; CDR3 protein: CASMPRTSGRAGELFF; CDR3 DNA: TGTGCCAGCATGCCGCGGACTAGCGGGAGAGCCGGGGAGCTGTTTTTT
V gene: TRBV12-3/TRBV12-4; CDR3 length: 13; clone size: NA; D gene: NA; J gene: TRBJ1-2; CDR3 protein: CASSFPRDYGYTF; CDR3 DNA: TGTGCCAGCAGTTTCCCCAGAGACTATGGCTACACCTTC
V gene: TRBV7-2; CDR3 length: 12; clone size: NA; D gene: NA; J gene: TRBJ1-2; CDR3 protein: CASSPTDWGYTF; CDR3 DNA: TGTGCCAGCAGCCCAACTGACTGGGGCTACACCTTC
V gene: TRBV12-3/TRBV12-4; CDR3 length: 15; clone size: many; D gene: TRBD2; J gene: TRBJ2-1; CDR3 protein: CASSHTSGRATEQFF; CDR3 DNA: TGTGCCAGCAGCCATACTAGCGGGAGGGCCACTGAGCAGTTCTTC
V gene: TRBV6-5; CDR3 length: 14; clone size: NA; D gene: NA; J gene: TRBJ2-3; CDR3 protein: CASSSFEGTDTQYF; CDR3 DNA: TGTGCCAGCAGTTCGTTCGAAGGGACAGATACGCAGTATTTT
V gene: TRBV3-1; CDR3 length: 15; clone size: NA; D gene: NA; J gene: TRBJ1-5; CDR3 protein: CASSQQTESNQPQHF; CDR3 DNA: TGTGCCAGCAGCCAACAGACAGAGAGCAATCAGCCCCAGCATTTT
V gene: TRBV7-2; CDR3 length: 14; clone size: few; D gene: NA; J gene: TRBJ2-3; CDR3 protein: CASSRTTGTDTQYF; CDR3 DNA: TGTGCCAGCAGCCGGACGACGGGCACAGATACGCAGTATTTT
V gene: TRBV2; CDR3 length: 15; clone size: NA; D gene: TRBD2; J gene: TRBJ2-5; CDR3 protein: CASLSAGGRQETQYF; CDR3 DNA: TGTGCCAGCTTATCCGCGGGGGGTCGCCAAGAGACCCAGTACTTC
V gene: TRBV6-1; CDR3 length: 14; clone size: NA; D gene: NA; J gene: TRBJ2-7; CDR3 protein: CASSEVQGPQEQYF; CDR3 DNA: TGTGCCAGCAGTGAAGTACAAGGGCCCCAGGAGCAGTACTTC
V gene: TRBV29-1; CDR3 length: 15; clone size: NA; D gene: TRBD2; J gene: TRBJ2-3; CDR3 protein: CSVATSGREADTQYF; CDR3 DNA: TGCAGCGTTGCGACTAGCGGGAGGGAGGCAGATACGCAGTATTTT
V gene: TRBV7-3; CDR3 length: 20; clone size: few; D gene: TRBD2; J gene: TRBJ2-1; CDR3 protein: CASSSPGLAGEKSSYNEQFF; CDR3 DNA: TGTGCCAGCAGCTCACCGGGACTAGCGGGAGAGAAAAGCTCCTACAATGAGCAGTTCTTC
V gene: TRBV29-1; CDR3 length: 14; clone size: many; D gene: TRBD1; J gene: TRBJ2-1; CDR3 protein: CSVVRGQVGSEQFF; CDR3 DNA: TGCAGCGTTGTCCGGGGACAGGTGGGGAGTGAGCAGTTCTTC
V gene: TRBV28; CDR3 length: 18; clone size: many; D gene: TRBD1; J gene: TRBJ1-5; CDR3 protein: CASSLLSVAGGFDQPQHF; CDR3 DNA: TGTGCCAGCAGTTTATTGAGCGTGGCAGGGGGCTTCGATCAGCCCCAGCATTTT
V gene: TRBV20-1; CDR3 length: 13; clone size: few; D gene: NA; J gene: TRBJ1-1; CDR3 protein: CSAPGRINTEAFF; CDR3 DNA: TGCAGTGCTCCAGGACGGATTAACACTGAAGCTTTCTTT
V gene: TRBV9; CDR3 length: 17; clone size: many; D gene: TRBD1; J gene: TRBJ2-6; CDR3 protein: CASSDGQGASGANVLTF; CDR3 DNA: TGTGCCAGCAGCGATGGACAGGGGGCGTCTGGGGCCAACGTCCTGACTTTC
V gene: TRBV4-3; CDR3 length: 14; clone size: once; D gene: TRBD1; J gene: TRBJ1-5; CDR3 protein: CASSQDRRNQPQHF; CDR3 DNA: TGCGCCAGCAGCCAGGACAGGAGAAATCAGCCCCAGCATTTT